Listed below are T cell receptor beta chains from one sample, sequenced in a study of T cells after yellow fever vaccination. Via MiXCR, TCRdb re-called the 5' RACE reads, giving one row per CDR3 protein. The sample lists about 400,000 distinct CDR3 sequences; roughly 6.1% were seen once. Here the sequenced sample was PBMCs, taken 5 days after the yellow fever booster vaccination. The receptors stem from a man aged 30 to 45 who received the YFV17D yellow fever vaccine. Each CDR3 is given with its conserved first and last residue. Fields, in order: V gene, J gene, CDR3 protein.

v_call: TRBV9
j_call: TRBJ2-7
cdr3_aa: CASSIALGSSYEQYF

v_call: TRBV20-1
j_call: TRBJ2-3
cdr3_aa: CTLADADTQYF

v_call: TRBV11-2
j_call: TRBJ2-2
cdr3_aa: CASSLVGGFLAGNTGELFF

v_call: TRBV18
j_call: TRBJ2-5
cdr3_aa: CASSPHRGSQETQYF

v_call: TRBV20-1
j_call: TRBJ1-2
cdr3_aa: CSARGGYGYTF

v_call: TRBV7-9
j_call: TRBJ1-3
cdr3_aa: CASSLGLRGSSGNTIYF

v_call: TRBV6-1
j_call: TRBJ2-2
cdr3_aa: CASSGGRRGTGELFF

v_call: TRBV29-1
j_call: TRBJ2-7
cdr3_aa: CSVEPDPGFGYEQYF

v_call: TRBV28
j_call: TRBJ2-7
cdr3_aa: CASILAGDASYEQYF

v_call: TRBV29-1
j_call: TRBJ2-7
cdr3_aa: CSVPGALGLEQYF

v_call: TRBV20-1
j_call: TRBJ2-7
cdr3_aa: CSARDFPEQYF

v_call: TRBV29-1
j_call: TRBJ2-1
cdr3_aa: CSVQDNEQFF

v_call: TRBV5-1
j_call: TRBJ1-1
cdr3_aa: CASTLGGHQNTEAFF

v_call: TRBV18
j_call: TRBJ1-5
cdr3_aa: CASSPQAANQPQHF

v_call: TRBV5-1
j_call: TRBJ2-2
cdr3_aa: CASSPTAEVGTGELFF

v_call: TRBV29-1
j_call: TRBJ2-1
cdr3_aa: CSVASAGVFEQFF

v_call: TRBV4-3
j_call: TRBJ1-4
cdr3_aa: CASSQDFAGTGLEKLFF

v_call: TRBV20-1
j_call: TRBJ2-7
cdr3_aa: CSAETGGTGTYEQYF

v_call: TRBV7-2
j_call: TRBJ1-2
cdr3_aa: CASSPRTEPYGYTF

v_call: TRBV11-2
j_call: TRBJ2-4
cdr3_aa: CASSPDRENIQYF

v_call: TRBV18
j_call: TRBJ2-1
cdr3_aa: CASSQSGIYEQFF

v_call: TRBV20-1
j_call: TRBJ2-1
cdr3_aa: CSASRRGDEQFF

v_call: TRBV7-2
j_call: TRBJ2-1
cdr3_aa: CASSLVRTKDEQFF

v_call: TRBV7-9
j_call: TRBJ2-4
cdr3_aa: CASSLEDRLAKNIQYF

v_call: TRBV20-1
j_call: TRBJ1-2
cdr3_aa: CCATILGQDYGYTF

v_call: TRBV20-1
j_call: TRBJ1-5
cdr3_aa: CSARDPGSFNQPQHF

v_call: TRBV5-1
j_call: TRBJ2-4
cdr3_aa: CASSLSQENIQYF

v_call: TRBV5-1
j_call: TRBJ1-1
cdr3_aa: CASSLGPEAFF

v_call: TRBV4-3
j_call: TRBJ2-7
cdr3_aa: CASSPGSASRSYEQYF

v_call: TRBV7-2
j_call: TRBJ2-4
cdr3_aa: CASEVSKNIQYF

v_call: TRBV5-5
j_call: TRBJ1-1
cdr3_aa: CASSRIDPGATNTEAFF